These T cell receptor beta chains were read from a single sample in a study of blood T cell repertoires in COVID-19. TCRdb's copy holds only in-frame clones and misses some; the assay was immunoSEQ multiplex PCR. The sample yields a few hundred thousand clones, 65% to 90% seen once. Source material: peripheral blood. The receptors derive from a man aged 35 to 55 who had recovered from COVID-19. Each CDR3 is given with its conserved first and last residue. A D gene is named only where the DNA matches it firmly. Only some rows state a clone size, as once, few, many or a class for expanded clones.

CDR3aa: CASSVRQGAMNTEAFF
CDR3nt: TGTGCCAGCAGCGTTCGACAGGGGGCCATGAACACTGAAGCTTTCTTT
d_gene: TRBD1
j_gene: TRBJ1-1
abundance: NA
v_gene: TRBV9

CDR3aa: CATGKYRALAFF
CDR3nt: TGTGCCACCGGAAAATACAGGGCGTTAGCTTTCTTT
d_gene: NA
j_gene: TRBJ1-1
abundance: once
v_gene: TRBV24-1

CDR3aa: CASSTLRGGQETQYF
CDR3nt: TGTGCCAGCAGTACCCTACGTGGAGGTCAAGAGACCCAGTACTTC
d_gene: NA
j_gene: TRBJ2-5
abundance: NA
v_gene: TRBV27

CDR3aa: CAWNADLKSQPQHF
CDR3nt: TGTGCCTGGAATGCGGATCTGAAAAGCCAGCCCCAGCATTTT
d_gene: NA
j_gene: TRBJ1-5
abundance: NA
v_gene: TRBV30

CDR3aa: CASSREETQYF
CDR3nt: TGTGCCAGCAGTCGAGAAGAGACCCAGTACTTC
d_gene: NA
j_gene: TRBJ2-5
abundance: NA
v_gene: TRBV2

CDR3aa: CASSYTGQETQYF
CDR3nt: TGTGCCAGCAGCTATACAGGGCAAGAGACCCAGTACTTC
d_gene: NA
j_gene: TRBJ2-5
abundance: NA
v_gene: TRBV7-2

CDR3aa: CASSQGLLGRDTEAFF
CDR3nt: TGTGCCAGCAGCCAAGGGTTGTTAGGGAGAGATACTGAAGCTTTCTTT
d_gene: NA
j_gene: TRBJ1-1
abundance: NA
v_gene: TRBV14

CDR3aa: CASSQEGF
CDR3nt: TGCGCCAGCAGCCAGGAGGGCTTC
d_gene: NA
j_gene: TRBJ2-7
abundance: NA
v_gene: TRBV4-1

CDR3aa: CASSTGPSQETQYF
CDR3nt: TGCGCCAGCAGCACAGGTCCCTCACAAGAGACCCAGTACTTC
d_gene: NA
j_gene: TRBJ2-5
abundance: NA
v_gene: TRBV5-1

CDR3aa: CASRLRTGGLYNEQFF
CDR3nt: TGCGCCAGCAGACTACGGACAGGGGGCCTCTACAATGAGCAGTTCTTC
d_gene: TRBD1
j_gene: TRBJ2-1
abundance: NA
v_gene: TRBV5-1

CDR3aa: CASSGTSGSTDTQYF
CDR3nt: TGCGCCAGCAGCGGGACTAGCGGGAGCACAGATACGCAGTATTTT
d_gene: TRBD2
j_gene: TRBJ2-3
abundance: NA
v_gene: TRBV10-1

CDR3aa: CASSKQGAADTQYF
CDR3nt: TGTGCCAGCAGCAAGCAGGGGGCCGCAGATACGCAGTATTTT
d_gene: TRBD1
j_gene: TRBJ2-3
abundance: NA
v_gene: TRBV7-2

CDR3aa: CASSVGTSGYEQYF
CDR3nt: TGTGCCAGCAGCGTCGGGACTAGCGGCTACGAGCAGTACTTC
d_gene: TRBD2
j_gene: TRBJ2-7
abundance: NA
v_gene: TRBV9

CDR3aa: CASSLGTGAQPQHF
CDR3nt: TGTGCCAGCAGCTTAGGGACAGGGGCTCAGCCCCAGCATTTT
d_gene: TRBD1
j_gene: TRBJ1-5
abundance: NA
v_gene: TRBV7-9

CDR3aa: CASSDSLRLAGEGTDTQYF
CDR3nt: TGTGCCAGCAGTGACTCGCTGAGACTAGCGGGAGAAGGCACAGATACGCAGTATTTT
d_gene: TRBD2
j_gene: TRBJ2-3
abundance: NA
v_gene: TRBV6-4